These T cell receptor beta chains were read from a single sample in a study of vaccination effects on CD4 cells after COVID-19. These receptors have no identified antigens. Assay: immunoSEQ multiplex PCR; the TCRdb copy retains only in-frame clones and omits some. Of about 57,000 clones listed, around 73% were seen once; the top ten hold about 4.5%. This specimen was CD4+ T cells from PBMCs cultured without peptide, taken after COVID-19 vaccination. These receptors were obtained from a human donor who received a COVID-19 vaccine. The CDR3 runs from the conserved cysteine through the conserved F or W. Fields, in order: J gene, V gene, clone size, D gene, CDR3 DNA, CDR3 protein. D genes are given only for firm matches. Size tells how often a clone was seen (once, few, many) or the class of an expanded clone, and some rows leave it out.

TRBJ2-2 TRBV4-3 few NA TGCGCCAGCAGCCAAGAAGGGACTCCCACCGGGGAGCTGTTTTTT CASSQEGTPTGELFF
TRBJ2-7 TRBV7-9 NA NA TGTGCCAGCAGCTTAGACAGGGGAGGCTACGAGCAGTACTTC CASSLDRGGYEQYF
TRBJ1-2 TRBV6-1 NA TRBD1 TGTGCCAGCAGTGAAGACAGGGGGGGGTCCTATGGCTACACCTTC CASSEDRGGSYGYTF
TRBJ2-1 TRBV7-9 few NA TGTGCCAGCAGCTTCGACCAATCAAATGAGCAGTTCTTC CASSFDQSNEQFF
TRBJ1-1 TRBV12-3/TRBV12-4 NA TRBD1 TGTGCCAGCAGTTTGGGCAGGGGGCTTGAAGCTTTCTTT CASSLGRGLEAFF
TRBJ1-2 TRBV18 NA NA TGTGCCAGGACGGGAGCCCACTGTGGCTACACCTTC CARTGAHCGYTF
TRBJ1-1 TRBV27 few NA TGTGCCAGCAGTTTTACAGGGATGAACACTGAAGCTTTCTTT CASSFTGMNTEAFF
TRBJ2-7 TRBV5-5 NA TRBD2 TGTGCCAGCAGCTCGAGACATAGCGGGGCTAGCTCCTACGAGCAGTACTTC CASSSRHSGASSYEQYF
TRBJ1-5 TRBV10-3 NA NA TGTGCCATCAGTGAATCAGGGTTTGTGAGTCAGCCCCAGCATTTT CAISESGFVSQPQHF
TRBJ2-1 TRBV14 NA TRBD2 TGTGCCAGCAGCCAACAAGGGAGGGCGGGCAATGAGCAGTTCTTC CASSQQGRAGNEQFF
TRBJ2-5 TRBV7-2 NA NA TGTGCCAGCAGCTTGGGCGCGGTGGTGAGGGAGACCCAGTACTTC CASSLGAVVRETQYF
TRBJ2-5 TRBV11-2 NA NA TGTGCCAGCTCTCCATCGGGGAAAGAGACCCAGTACTTC CASSPSGKETQYF
TRBJ2-1 TRBV7-2 once NA TGTGCCAGCCGGCCACAAGGAAGGGGTTTAAGGGGCGAGCAGTTCTTC CASRPQGRGLRGEQFF
TRBJ2-3 TRBV7-3 NA NA TGTGCCAGCAGCCCGACGGGGGTAGATACGCAGTATTTT CASSPTGVDTQYF
TRBJ2-1 TRBV11-2 NA NA TGTGCCAGCAGCTTAATCAATGAGCAGTTCTTC CASSLINEQFF
TRBJ2-1 TRBV30 NA NA TGTGCCTGGAGGAAAACCGGACTTACGTACAATGAGCAGTTCTTC CAWRKTGLTYNEQFF
TRBJ2-7 TRBV10-3 NA TRBD1 TGTGCCATCAGAAAGGGGTGGACAGGAAAGGATTTGGACGAGCAGTACTTC CAIRKGWTGKDLDEQYF
TRBJ1-2 TRBV29-1 NA TRBD1 TGCAGCGTTGATCTCCGCGACAGGGACTATGGCTACACCTTC CSVDLRDRDYGYTF
TRBJ1-1 TRBV19 NA TRBD1 TGTGCCAGTAGTAGTCTACCGGGACAGGGGGTTTTAGTAGCTTTCTTT CASSSLPGQGVLVAFF
TRBJ2-3 TRBV2 NA TRBD2 TGTGCCAGCAGGTATGGGGCGGGACTAGGCCCAGATACGCAGTATTTT CASRYGAGLGPDTQYF
TRBJ2-7 TRBV27 NA TRBD1 TGTGCCAGCAGTTTTAGTAGGACAGGGCAATGGGGGGTTAGGTCCTACGAGCAGTACTTC CASSFSRTGQWGVRSYEQYF
TRBJ1-1 TRBV5-4 NA TRBD1 TGTGCCAGCAGCTCGAGGAAACAGGGGGCGAACACTGAAGCTTTCTTT CASSSRKQGANTEAFF
TRBJ2-7 TRBV9 NA TRBD1 TGTGCCAGCAGCGTAGGGCCCGGGACAGGACCCTACGAGCAGTACTTC CASSVGPGTGPYEQYF
TRBJ1-1 TRBV20-1 few NA TGCAGTGCTACAGGGAACACTGAAGCTTTCTTT CSATGNTEAFF
TRBJ1-1 TRBV29-1 NA TRBD1 TGCAGCGTTTACAGGGGGCGCGGGACTGAAGCTTTCTTT CSVYRGRGTEAFF
TRBJ1-4 TRBV29-1 NA NA TGCAGCGTTCGGGAGACGGTGAATGAAAAACTGTTTTTT CSVRETVNEKLFF
TRBJ2-1 TRBV5-8 NA TRBD2 TGTGCCAGCACCGGAACTAGCGGGAGGGCCATTGAGCAGTTCTTC CASTGTSGRAIEQFF
TRBJ1-1 TRBV11-2 NA NA TGTGCCAGCAGCTCTAACTCCTGGACGGGGTACACTGAAGCTTTCTTT CASSSNSWTGYTEAFF
TRBJ1-1 TRBV7-3 NA TRBD1 TGTGCCAGCAGCTCCTCCGGGACAGGGAGAGTAGACACTGAAGCTTTCTTT CASSSSGTGRVDTEAFF
TRBJ2-5 TRBV29-1 NA TRBD1 TGCAGCGCCCGGGACAGGGGGGTCCAAGAGACCCAGTACTTC CSARDRGVQETQYF
TRBJ2-1 TRBV19 NA TRBD1 TGTGCCAGTAGCCGGGACAGGGTTGTCGATGAGCAGTTCTTC CASSRDRVVDEQFF
TRBJ2-7 TRBV29-1 once NA TGCAGCGTTGATCAGGGAACGTACGAGCAGTACTTC CSVDQGTYEQYF
TRBJ2-5 TRBV18 few NA TGTGCCAGCTCACCGGGGTTCCAAGAGACCCAGTACTTC CASSPGFQETQYF
TRBJ2-5 TRBV12-5 NA TRBD2 TGTGCTAGTGGTCCCGGACTAGCGGGAGTATATGAGACCCAGTACTTC CASGPGLAGVYETQYF
TRBJ2-3 TRBV3-1/TRBV3-2 NA TRBD1 TGTGCCAGCAGCGACGGGCCAGGCTCCAGGGGGAGCACAGATACGCAGTATTTT CASSDGPGSRGSTDTQYF
TRBJ1-3 TRBV10-3 NA NA TGTGCCGGGGCAAAAACCGTAGGGCCTGGAAACACCATATATTTT CAGAKTVGPGNTIYF
TRBJ2-1 TRBV5-5 NA NA TGTGCCAGCAGCTTGGCGTTCGGGGCCTACAATGAGCAGTTCTTC CASSLAFGAYNEQFF
TRBJ2-2 TRBV5-1 NA TRBD1 TGCGCCAGCAGCTGGACAGGGGACCTGAACACCGGGGAGCTGTTTTTT CASSWTGDLNTGELFF
TRBJ1-2 TRBV28 NA TRBD1 TGTGCCAGCAGTTCGCCGGGACAGGGGGCCCCTGGCTACACCTTC CASSSPGQGAPGYTF
TRBJ2-5 TRBV27 NA NA TGTGCCAGCAGTCCTTTGGGAGTCACCCAAGAGACCCAGTACTTC CASSPLGVTQETQYF
TRBJ2-5 TRBV4-1 few NA TGCGCCAGCAGCCGGGCCCACCAAGAGACCCAGTACTTC CASSRAHQETQYF
TRBJ1-6 TRBV3-1/TRBV3-2 NA NA TGTGCCAGCAGCCAAGAAGGGGCTGGCAATTCACCCCTCCACTTT CASSQEGAGNSPLHF
TRBJ2-1 TRBV6-2/TRBV6-3 NA NA TGTGCCAGCAGTTATCTACCTAGCTCCTACAATGAGCAGTTCTTC CASSYLPSSYNEQFF
TRBJ1-4 TRBV5-1 NA NA TGCGCCAGCAGCCTGGTCGGCCAGGGTCCTAATGAAAAACTGTTTTTT CASSLVGQGPNEKLFF
TRBJ2-1 TRBV4-2 NA NA TGTGCCAGCAGCCAAGAAGATGGGGGGAGCTCCTACAATGAGCAGTTCTTC CASSQEDGGSSYNEQFF
TRBJ2-6 TRBV5-6 NA NA TGTGCCAGCAGCCCGGGATTCTCTGGGGCCAACGTCCTGACTTTC CASSPGFSGANVLTF
TRBJ1-3 TRBV21-1 NA NA TGTGCCAGCAGCAAAAGCCCACAGGGTCCCTCTGGAAACACCATATATTTT CASSKSPQGPSGNTIYF
TRBJ2-7 TRBV19 NA NA TGTGCCAGTAGTATGGGACTCGCTGGCGAGCAGTACTTC CASSMGLAGEQYF